This T cell receptor (beta chain) appears in the sequencing data of a study of cytomegalovirus exposure and HLA in healthy donors. Study results and caveats: TCR beta V- and J-gene trimming was later associated with a missense DCLRE1C variant. The listing of 150 or so TCR beta chains classed them as cytomegalovirus-associated.

Vbeta (60) and Jbeta (13) primers were used in the PCR. Only in-frame clones appear in the TCRdb table, and some are missing; sequencing was by immunoSEQ multiplex PCR. The profile shows around 150,000 clones, over 60% of them singletons. This clone was seen more than once but under ten times. Its antigen is as yet unknown. The CDR3 extends over 16 amino acids. Losses at the gene ends were 1 base for V and 1 base for J; bases not matched to a gene: 5. Germline V lookup: CDR1 SGDLS, CDR2 YYNGEE. V is TRBV9 and J is TRBJ2-3, with TRBD2 matching over 8 bases. Sequenced: PBMCs. The TCR comes from a man aged 50 to 59 in good health and CMV-seropositive. The CDR3: CASSVLAGPGTDTQYF. CDR3 DNA: TGTGCCAGCAGCGTATTAGCGGGACCGGGCACAGATACGCAGTATTTT. The full variable domain, rest sourced from reference TRBV9 and TRBJ2-3, is DSGVTQTPKHLITATGQRVTLRCSPRSGDLSVYWYQQSLDQGLQFLIQYYNGEERAKGNILERFSAQQFPDLHSELNLSSLELGDSALYFCASSVLAGPGTDTQYFGPGTRLTVL.